This T cell receptor beta chain was captured by sequencing in a study of radiotherapy plus CTLA-4 blockade in lung cancer. The study, taken as a whole, reports: Early blood T cell clone dynamics reportedly forecast response best, with interferon-beta.

Germline V gene data show CDR1 as GTSNPN and CDR2 as SVGIG (reference sequence). The ends were cut back, 2 bases at V and 10 bases at J, with 9 bases in the middle. This CDR3 comprises 11 residues. Profiling relied on immunoSEQ multiplex PCR, and the TCRdb table lists in-frame clones only, not all of them. Of approximately 80,000 clones listed, 70% to 80% were seen once; the top ten hold more than 8%. Worth noting for this clone: The antigen remains undetermined.

The clonotype originates from a human donor with non-small cell lung cancer whose response to radiotherapy plus ipilimumab could not be evaluated. The sequencing used peripheral blood, collected from a patient treated with radiotherapy plus ipilimumab. The chain combines TRBV30 with TRBJ2-4; D might be TRBD1 (6 bases). The CDR3 DNA follows: TGTGCCTGGAGTCCCGGGACAATTCAGTACTTC. Translating it yields CAWSPGTIQYF.